The clone carrying this T cell receptor beta chain was observed a handful of times. What it binds is unknown. The germline gives CDR1 LGHNT, CDR2 FRNRAP. Trimming pared 5 bases from V and 9 bases from J, leaving 11 bases between. The CDR3 extends over 12 amino acids. This sample was included in a study of T-cell reconstitution after alpha-beta-depleted transplantation in children. General study findings and limits: At day 60, the high TCRbeta diversity found in some patients originated from recipient T cells and thymic progenitors that had survived. Several hundred rapidly expanded clones from non-depleted graft cells reportedly supplied alpha-beta T cells about two months post-transplant. The main origin of T-cell counts and diversity one year after transplant was newly produced T cells.

A library of TCRbeta sequences, prepared with unique molecular identifiers, was generated. TCRdb used MiXCR to reprocess the PCR reads, holding one entry per CDR3 protein. The table lists 84,000 or so distinct CDR3 sequences, about 14% of them singletons. This receptor was identified in a male patient between 2 and 15 years old who had a stem cell transplant for acute lymphoblastic leukemia, so the T cells may come from the graft donor. The rearrangement uses TRBV12-5 and TRBJ2-1; D not certain. Source: PBMCs, mostly from graft donor cells, taken 180 days after TCRalphabeta/CD19-depleted stem cell transplant. DNA for the CDR3: TGTGCTAGTGGTGCTCTACTACCTGAGCAGTTCTTC. It encodes CASGALLPEQFF.